Listed below are T cell receptor beta chains from one sample, sequenced in a study of siplizumab effects on memory and regulatory T cells. The table came from immunoSEQ multiplex PCR; TCRdb's copy has only in-frame clones and leaves some out. The sample has over 70,000 clones; 85% to 95% are singletons. The specimen sequenced was CD8+ T cells sorted from blood. These receptors all come from a human donor in good health. Each CDR3 is given with its conserved first and last residue. A D gene is named only where the DNA matches it firmly. Clone size is stated in some rows and not others, as once, few, many or a class when expanded.

CDR3: CASSLQWNEQFF
DNA: TGTGCCAGCAGCCTACAGTGGAATGAGCAGTTCTTC
size: -
D: -
J: TRBJ2-1
V: TRBV7-9

CDR3: CASSLGGTGSTQPQHF
DNA: TGTGCCAGTAGTTTAGGAGGGACAGGATCAACTCAGCCCCAGCATTTT
size: -
D: TRBD1
J: TRBJ1-5
V: TRBV19

CDR3: CASSSYIARFQLPNEQFF
DNA: TGTGCCAGCAGCTCCTACATAGCCCGGTTCCAGCTCCCCAATGAGCAGTTCTTC
size: once
D: -
J: TRBJ2-1
V: TRBV7-9

CDR3: CASSYSRGNQPQHF
DNA: TGTGCCAGCAGTTACTCCCGGGGCAATCAGCCCCAGCATTTT
size: -
D: -
J: TRBJ1-5
V: TRBV6-5

CDR3: CASSLSPATDTQYF
DNA: TGCGCCAGCAGCTTGAGTCCAGCCACAGATACGCAGTATTTT
size: -
D: -
J: TRBJ2-3
V: TRBV5-1

CDR3: CASSIGQGSNQPQHF
DNA: TGTGCCAGTAGTATTGGACAGGGCAGCAATCAGCCCCAGCATTTT
size: -
D: TRBD1
J: TRBJ1-5
V: TRBV19

CDR3: CASSKGTGGNYQPQHF
DNA: TGTGCCAGTAGTAAAGGGACAGGGGGTAATTATCAGCCCCAGCATTTT
size: -
D: TRBD1
J: TRBJ1-5
V: TRBV19

CDR3: CASSAPVGLINEQFF
DNA: TGTGCCAGCAGCGCCCCAGTAGGCCTCATCAATGAGCAGTTCTTC
size: -
D: -
J: TRBJ2-1
V: TRBV2

CDR3: CASSLGSTGFGYNEQFF
DNA: TGTGCCAGCAGCTTGGGTTCAACGGGGTTTGGGTACAATGAGCAGTTCTTC
size: -
D: -
J: TRBJ2-1
V: TRBV7-8

CDR3: CASSLSNSEEQFF
DNA: TGTGCCAGCAGCTTATCCAACTCCGAGGAGCAGTTCTTC
size: -
D: -
J: TRBJ2-1
V: TRBV7-9

CDR3: CASGRGGADGYTF
DNA: TGCGCCAGCGGAAGAGGGGGCGCGGATGGCTACACCTTC
size: -
D: TRBD1
J: TRBJ1-2
V: TRBV5-1

CDR3: CASSLTITREQYF
DNA: TGTGCTAGCAGCTTGACAATAACTCGGGAGCAGTACTTC
size: -
D: -
J: TRBJ2-7
V: TRBV7-7

CDR3: CASSPGTANYEQYF
DNA: TGTGCCAGCAGTCCCGGGACAGCCAACTACGAGCAGTACTTC
size: -
D: TRBD1
J: TRBJ2-7
V: TRBV27

CDR3: CASIPFGTGMYEQYF
DNA: TGTGCCAGCATACCCTTCGGAACAGGGATGTACGAGCAGTACTTC
size: once
D: -
J: TRBJ2-7
V: TRBV27

CDR3: CASSRARHPMNTEAFF
DNA: TGTGCCAGTAGTCGCGCCCGGCACCCCATGAACACTGAAGCTTTCTTT
size: -
D: -
J: TRBJ1-1
V: TRBV19

CDR3: CASSTQDGEQFF
DNA: TGTGCCAGTAGTACTCAGGACGGCGAGCAGTTCTTC
size: -
D: -
J: TRBJ2-1
V: TRBV19

CDR3: CASSLGAVEQYF
DNA: TGTGCCAGCAGCTTGGGGGCGGTCGAGCAGTACTTC
size: -
D: -
J: TRBJ2-7
V: TRBV7-9

CDR3: CASSLYGRSGANVLTF
DNA: TGTGCCAGCAGTTTATATGGGAGATCTGGGGCCAACGTCCTGACTTTC
size: -
D: -
J: TRBJ2-6
V: TRBV27

CDR3: CATLEGASETQYF
DNA: TGTGCCACCTTGGAGGGGGCGAGCGAGACCCAGTACTTC
size: -
D: -
J: TRBJ2-5
V: TRBV27

CDR3: CASSEYNEQFF
DNA: TGTGCCAGCAGTGAATACAATGAGCAGTTCTTC
size: -
D: -
J: TRBJ2-1
V: TRBV25-1

CDR3: CASSLDGLAGFIRELFF
DNA: TGTGCCAGCAGCTTAGACGGACTAGCGGGATTCATCCGGGAGCTGTTTTTT
size: -
D: TRBD2
J: TRBJ2-2
V: TRBV11-2

CDR3: CASSVTGVGYEQYF
DNA: TGTGCCAGCAGTGTTACAGGGGTGGGCTACGAGCAGTACTTC
size: -
D: TRBD1
J: TRBJ2-7
V: TRBV25-1

CDR3: CASSPGHYNEQFF
DNA: TGTGCCAGCAGTCCGGGACACTACAATGAGCAGTTCTTC
size: -
D: -
J: TRBJ2-1
V: TRBV6-5

CDR3: CASSKLGRAEAFF
DNA: TGTGCCAGCAGTAAACTGGGGAGGGCTGAAGCTTTCTTT
size: -
D: -
J: TRBJ1-1
V: TRBV28

CDR3: CAWSVGLIYEQYF
DNA: TGTGCCTGGAGTGTAGGGCTTATATACGAGCAGTACTTC
size: -
D: -
J: TRBJ2-7
V: TRBV30

CDR3: CASSPSGGAAYEQYF
DNA: TGCGCCAGCAGCCCCTCTGGGGGGGCAGCCTACGAGCAGTACTTC
size: -
D: -
J: TRBJ2-7
V: TRBV5-1

CDR3: CASSSRGVDEQYF
DNA: TGTGCCAGCAGCTCCCGGGGAGTAGACGAGCAGTACTTC
size: -
D: -
J: TRBJ2-7
V: TRBV5-8

CDR3: CASSSGTATYEQYF
DNA: TGCGCCAGCAGCTCGGGGACAGCTACCTACGAGCAGTACTTC
size: -
D: TRBD1
J: TRBJ2-7
V: TRBV5-1

CDR3: CASSYSPIKEAFF
DNA: TGTGCCAGCAGTTACTCCCCAATTAAAGAAGCTTTCTTT
size: -
D: -
J: TRBJ1-1
V: TRBV6-5

CDR3: CASSPSWQQTLVEEPLHNEQFF
DNA: TGCGCCAGCAGTCCTTCCTGGCAGCAGACACTAGTCGAAGAACCCTTACACAATGAGCAGTTCTTC
size: -
D: -
J: TRBJ2-1
V: TRBV23-1

CDR3: CASSMMSSYNEQFF
DNA: TGTGCCAGTAGTATGATGAGCTCCTACAATGAGCAGTTCTTC
size: -
D: -
J: TRBJ2-1
V: TRBV19

CDR3: CASSRGATRDEQYF
DNA: TGTGCCAGCAGTCGAGGGGCTACACGGGACGAGCAGTACTTC
size: -
D: -
J: TRBJ2-7
V: TRBV2

CDR3: CASSLVGLASGETQYF
DNA: TGCGCCAGCAGCTTGGTGGGACTAGCATCAGGAGAGACCCAGTACTTC
size: -
D: TRBD2
J: TRBJ2-5
V: TRBV5-1

CDR3: CASSLGTASSYEQYF
DNA: TGTGCCAGCAGCTTAGGTACAGCGAGCTCCTACGAGCAGTACTTC
size: -
D: -
J: TRBJ2-7
V: TRBV13

CDR3: CASSLDGGVGLNEQFF
DNA: TGTGCCAGCAGCTTAGATGGCGGAGTTGGGCTCAATGAGCAGTTCTTC
size: -
D: -
J: TRBJ2-1
V: TRBV11-3

CDR3: CASSLETNQPQHF
DNA: TGTGCCAGCAGCTTAGAAACCAATCAGCCCCAGCATTTT
size: once
D: -
J: TRBJ1-5
V: TRBV11-2

CDR3: CASRGTAYEQYF
DNA: TGTGCCAGCCGTGGTACAGCCTACGAGCAGTACTTC
size: -
D: -
J: TRBJ2-7
V: TRBV6-4

CDR3: CASSQAGPTYEQYF
DNA: TGTGCCAGCAGTCAAGCGGGACCCACCTACGAGCAGTACTTC
size: -
D: TRBD2
J: TRBJ2-7
V: TRBV27

CDR3: CASSLFAAETQYF
DNA: TGTGCCAGCAGTTTATTTGCTGCGGAGACCCAGTACTTC
size: -
D: -
J: TRBJ2-5
V: TRBV28

CDR3: CASSLNPTGDMETQYF
DNA: TGCGCCAGCAGCTTGAACCCGACAGGGGACATGGAGACCCAGTACTTC
size: -
D: TRBD1
J: TRBJ2-5
V: TRBV5-1

CDR3: CASSHSGGEEGYTF
DNA: TGTGCCAGCAGTCATTCAGGTGGAGAAGAGGGCTACACCTTC
size: -
D: -
J: TRBJ1-2
V: TRBV27

CDR3: CASSIILGPNQPQHF
DNA: TGTGCCAGTAGTATAATTCTAGGGCCCAATCAGCCCCAGCATTTT
size: -
D: -
J: TRBJ1-5
V: TRBV19

CDR3: CASNAGERELFF
DNA: TGTGCCAGTAATGCAGGGGAGCGGGAGCTGTTTTTT
size: once
D: -
J: TRBJ2-2
V: TRBV19